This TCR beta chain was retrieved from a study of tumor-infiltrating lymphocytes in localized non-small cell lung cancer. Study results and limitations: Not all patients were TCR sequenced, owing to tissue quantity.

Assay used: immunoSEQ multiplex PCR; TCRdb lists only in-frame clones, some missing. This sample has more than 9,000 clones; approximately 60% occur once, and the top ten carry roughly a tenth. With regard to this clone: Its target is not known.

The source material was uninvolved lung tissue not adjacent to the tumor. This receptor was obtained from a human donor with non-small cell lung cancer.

The CDR3 DNA follows: TGTGCCAGTAGTATAACAGGGTCCTACGAGCAGTACTTC. Translating gives CASSITGSYEQYF. The gene calls are TRBV19 and TRBJ2-7; TRBD1 is a possible D gene (6 bases). The V and J ends lost 2 bases and 1 base respectively, with 6 bases between them. CDR3 length: 13 residues. Germline loops: CDR1 LNHDA, CDR2 SQIVND (reference sequence).